These T cell receptor beta chains were read from a single sample in a study of blood T cell repertoires in COVID-19. TCRdb's table, derived via immunoSEQ multiplex PCR, lists solely in-frame clones and lacks some. The table has about 140,000 clones, approximately 87% seen once; the top ten hold 2% to 2.5%. Sequenced input: peripheral blood. These TCRs come from a man in his forties or fifties with active COVID-19. The CDR3 runs from the conserved cysteine through the conserved F or W. The order of the fields is J gene, V gene, clone size, D gene, CDR3 DNA, CDR3 protein. A D gene is named only where the DNA matches it firmly. Size tells how often a clone was seen (once, few, many) or the class of an expanded clone, and some rows leave it out.

TRBJ1-1	TRBV19	.	.	TGTGCCGTCGTAGCAGGACCGGGGATGAACACTGAAGCTTTCTTT	CAVVAGPGMNTEAFF
TRBJ2-3	TRBV19	.	TRBD2	TGTGCCAGTAGCCGTGGGGCTAGCGGGGGGGGACCCCATACGCAGTATTTT	CASSRGASGGGPHTQYF
TRBJ1-2	TRBV6-5	.	.	TGTGCCAGCAATCCGGGAAGCTTTAACTATGGCTACACCTTC	CASNPGSFNYGYTF
TRBJ2-3	TRBV7-6	.	.	TGTGCCAGCAGCCTACGCCAAGGCACAGATACGCAGTATTTT	CASSLRQGTDTQYF
TRBJ2-7	TRBV18	.	.	TGTGCCAGCTCTCCCCCGGGGATAAGGGACGAGCAGTACTTC	CASSPPGIRDEQYF
TRBJ2-7	TRBV29-1	.	.	TGCAGCGTTGAAGAGGGGCGCTCCTACGAGCAGTACTTC	CSVEEGRSYEQYF
TRBJ2-4	TRBV29-1	.	TRBD1	TGCAGCGTTGAAGGGACAGGGGGATCCAAAAACATTCAGTACTTC	CSVEGTGGSKNIQYF
TRBJ1-1	TRBV30	few	TRBD1	TGTGCCTGGAACAGGGGGCTGAACACTGAAGCTTTCTTT	CAWNRGLNTEAFF
TRBJ1-2	TRBV6-6	few	TRBD1	TGTGCCAGCAGTCTACAGGGGAACTATGGCTACACCTTC	CASSLQGNYGYTF
TRBJ2-1	TRBV3-1/TRBV3-2	once	.	TGTGCCAGCAGCCAGAGTTTGGTCGCGAACAATGAGCAGTTCTTC	CASSQSLVANNEQFF
TRBJ1-4	TRBV5-1	once	.	TGCGCCAGCAGCTACGGGTGGGGGACTGATAATGAAAAACTGTTTTTT	CASSYGWGTDNEKLFF
TRBJ2-4	TRBV11-2	.	.	TGTGCCAGCAGCTTGTCTATAGCCAAAAACATTCAGTACTTC	CASSLSIAKNIQYF
TRBJ2-7	TRBV12-3/TRBV12-4	.	.	TGTGCCAGCAGTTTACGGTACGGCTACGAGCAGTACTTC	CASSLRYGYEQYF
TRBJ2-7	TRBV4-2	.	.	TGTGCCAGCAGCCAAGCTCTTGGACAGCAAGCCTACGAGCAGTACTTC	CASSQALGQQAYEQYF
TRBJ1-5	TRBV19	.	TRBD1	TGTGCCAGTAGTATAGGTATAGGGGGCGAGCGGCCCCAGCATTTT	CASSIGIGGERPQHF
TRBJ1-6	TRBV28	.	TRBD1	TGTGCCAGCCTACGACAGGGCCGGTCACCCCTCCACTTT	CASLRQGRSPLHF
TRBJ1-1	TRBV5-1	.	.	TGCGCCAGCAGCAGGGGGGGCGGACTGAACACTGAAGCTTTCTTT	CASSRGGGLNTEAFF
TRBJ1-3	TRBV30	.	.	TGTGCCTGGAGTGTACCGACAGTCTCTGGAAACACCATATATTTT	CAWSVPTVSGNTIYF
TRBJ2-7	TRBV5-5	.	.	TGTGCCAGCAGCCGGGGGTTCCTAGACTACGAGCAGTACTTC	CASSRGFLDYEQYF
TRBJ1-5	TRBV6-4	.	TRBD1	TGTGCCAGCAGGGAGGGACAGGGTTTCAATCAGCCCCAGCATTTT	CASREGQGFNQPQHF
TRBJ2-2	TRBV7-8	.	.	TGTGCCAGCAGCTTAGATGGGGGGATAAGCACCGGGGAGCTGTTTTTT	CASSLDGGISTGELFF
TRBJ1-5	TRBV2	once	TRBD1	TGTGCCAGCAGCCGGGACAGGGGATCGAGTCAGCCCCAGCATTTT	CASSRDRGSSQPQHF
TRBJ2-7	TRBV18	few	TRBD1	TGTGCCAGCTCGCCCGGGACAGGGGGCGCGTGGCAGTACTTC	CASSPGTGGAWQYF
TRBJ2-5	TRBV19	.	.	TGTGCCAGTAGTATGGTCGGTAGCGCTCAAGAGACCCAGTACTTC	CASSMVGSAQETQYF
TRBJ2-2	TRBV7-9	.	.	TGTGCCAGCAGCGTGGCAGGGAAAACCGGGGAGCTGTTTTTT	CASSVAGKTGELFF
TRBJ2-1	TRBV6-5	.	TRBD2	TGTGCCAGCAGTTCCCCGGGACTAGCGGGTAATGAGCAGTTCTTC	CASSSPGLAGNEQFF
TRBJ2-3	TRBV7-9	.	TRBD2	TGTGCCAGCAGCTACGGAGCCTCGGGACTAGCGGGGGGAGGAGATACGCAGTATTTT	CASSYGASGLAGGGDTQYF
TRBJ2-3	TRBV6-5	.	TRBD1	TGTGCCAGCAGGGGACAGAACACAGATACGCAGTATTTT	CASRGQNTDTQYF
TRBJ2-1	TRBV3-1/TRBV3-2	.	TRBD2	TGTGCCAGCAGCCCTTGGCTAGCGGGGGTAGGTAATGAGCAGTTCTTC	CASSPWLAGVGNEQFF
TRBJ2-5	TRBV11-2	once	.	TGTGCCAGCAGCTTAGTAATTAAGGGCGGGATAGGAGAGACCCAGTACTTC	CASSLVIKGGIGETQYF
TRBJ1-6	TRBV15	.	.	TGTGCCACCAGCAGACCGGGGGCGGGAGGTTCACCCCTCCACTTT	CATSRPGAGGSPLHF
TRBJ1-2	TRBV30	.	.	TGTGCCTGGACCCGGGAGAACTATGGCTACACCTTC	CAWTRENYGYTF
TRBJ1-1	TRBV7-8	.	.	TGTGCCAGCAGCTTATATGATCGGGGAGGCACTGAAGCTTTCTTT	CASSLYDRGGTEAFF
TRBJ2-2	TRBV4-2	.	TRBD2	TGTGCCTGGGTGGGCGGGGGGGCCAGCGGGGAGCTGTTTTTT	CAWVGGGASGELFF
TRBJ1-2	TRBV6-5	.	.	TGTGCCAGCAGTCTCGACAGATCCTATGGCTACACCTTC	CASSLDRSYGYTF
TRBJ2-2	TRBV28	.	.	TGTGCCAGCAGACAACAGGGTACCGGGGAGCTGTTTTTT	CASRQQGTGELFF
TRBJ1-2	TRBV6-5	.	TRBD1	TGTGCCAGCAGTTCCTTGGGACAGACGTATGGCTACACCTTC	CASSSLGQTYGYTF
TRBJ1-2	TRBV4-1	.	TRBD1	TGCGCCAGCAGCTCGGGACAGGGCGGTTATTATAACTATGGCTACACCTTC	CASSSGQGGYYNYGYTF
TRBJ1-5	TRBV5-5	.	.	TGTGCCAGCAGCCCCTCGGGCGGGGCCGGAGGGCCCCAGCATTTT	CASSPSGGAGGPQHF
TRBJ1-3	TRBV2	.	TRBD1	TGTGCCAGCAGTTCGGACAGGGTAAAAGGCACCATATATTTT	CASSSDRVKGTIYF
TRBJ2-7	TRBV15	.	TRBD1	TGTGCCACCAGCAGGCCACGGGACAGGCAGTACTTC	CATSRPRDRQYF
TRBJ1-3	TRBV9	few	.	TGTGCCAGCAGCGTAGGAGGGAACACCATATATTTT	CASSVGGNTIYF
TRBJ2-7	TRBV4-1	few	TRBD1	TGCGCCAGCAGCCAGTCCGGGACAGGCGCCTACGAGCAGTACTTC	CASSQSGTGAYEQYF
TRBJ1-5	TRBV4-1	.	TRBD1	TGCGCCAGCAGCCAAGAACCCTACGACAGGGGGCAGGAGCCCCAGCATTTT	CASSQEPYDRGQEPQHF
TRBJ1-1	TRBV20-1	.	.	TGCAGTGCTAGTCTTAACATGAACACTGAAGCTTTCTTT	CSASLNMNTEAFF
TRBJ2-1	TRBV29-1	.	TRBD1	TGCAGCGTGACCGGGACAGACTCCTACAATGAGCAGTTCTTC	CSVTGTDSYNEQFF
TRBJ2-2	TRBV5-1	.	TRBD2	TGCGCCAGCAGCACCCTAGCGGGGGTAAACACCGGGGAGCTGTTTTTT	CASSTLAGVNTGELFF